The 20 T cell receptor beta chains presented below share a single source sample, sequenced in a study of T-cell reconstitution after alpha-beta-depleted transplantation in children. Unique molecular identifiers featured in how the TCRbeta library was prepared. TCRdb reanalysed the PCR reads using MiXCR and keeps one entry per CDR3 protein. This sample has hundreds of thousands of distinct CDR3 sequences; about 12% occur once, and the top ten carry around 3%. Specimen: PBMCs from the stem cell graft donor, collected from the stem cell graft. These receptors were taken from a human donor who donated a stem cell graft to a child with acute lymphoblastic leukemia.

Many counts were recorded for this clonotype. The genes are TRBV5-6 and TRBJ1-2; tentative D call: TRBD1 (5 bases). The CDR3 sequence is 13 residues long. Trimming left V 6 bases short and J 7 bases short, with 16 bases between. CDR1 SGHDT and CDR2 YYEEEE come from the germline V gene. The CDR3 spells CASTGTPGGGYTF. The CDR3 DNA reads as TGTGCCAGCACCGGGACCCCGGGCGGTGGCTACACCTTC.

This clonotype occurred many times. This chain links TRBV6-2 or TRBV6-3 with TRBJ2-5; 8 bases are a match to TRBD1. The germline V gene has CDR1 MNHEY and CDR2 SVGEGT. The CDR3 length is 20 residues. The trim removed 2 bases at V and 0 bases at J, leaving 17 bases unmatched. The CDR3 loop reads CASSYPGQEGRLLDQETQYF. For the CDR3, the DNA is TGTGCCAGCAGTTACCCGGGACAGGAGGGGCGATTGTTGGACCAAGAGACCCAGTACTTC.

This clonotype was seen ten or more times. The chain employs TRBV4-2 and TRBJ1-1, with a weak D call TRBD1 (6 bases). Trimming shortened V by 8 bases and J by 11 bases, and 21 bases separated the two germline ends. The CDR3 is made up of 13 amino acids. Germline V CDR1 and CDR2: LGHNA, YNFKEQ. The CDR3 bases are TGTGCCAGCGGGAAGGGCGGGGGGCGCCCGGCTTTCTTT. Amino acid sequence: CASGKGGGRPAFF.

This clonotype showed up many times. The chain combines TRBV10-3 with TRBJ2-1, with D unclear. Germline V gene data show CDR1 as ENHRY and CDR2 as SYGVKD. Trimming pared 3 bases from V and 5 bases from J, leaving 11 bases between. There are 14 residues in the CDR3. This CDR3 is CAISDQLSDNEQFF. The DNA for the CDR3 is TGTGCCATCAGTGACCAACTATCCGACAATGAGCAGTTCTTC.

This clonotype was seen many times. V usage is TRBV18 and J usage is TRBJ2-7; D unclear. CDR3 length equals 13 residues. CDR1 KGHSH and CDR2 LQKENI come from the germline V gene. V dropped 3 bases and J dropped 3 bases, with 9 bases sitting between them. The DNA of the CDR3 is TGTGCCAGCTCACCTTTGCAGGACTACGAGCAGTACTTC. Amino acids: CASSPLQDYEQYF.

This rearrangement joins TRBV23-1 to TRBJ1-5; 11 nucleotides align to TRBD1. TRBV23-1 is an ORF, and what it does is uncertain. The CDR3 extends over 17 amino acids. After removal of 3 bases from V and 5 bases from J, the junction contained 9 bases not matched to a gene. The CDR3 sequence: CASSHTGTGGLDQPQHF. Written as DNA, the CDR3 is TGCGCCAGCAGTCATACCGGGACAGGGGGTTTGGATCAGCCCCAGCATTTT.

This clonotype was counted many times. The chain links TRBV10-3 to TRBJ1-3; D is unclear. CDR3 length equals 14 residues. The V end lost 8 bases, the J end lost 1 base, and 12 bases lay between the germline ends. Germline CDR1 ENHRY, CDR2 SYGVKD. CDR3 DNA: TGTGCCATCTACGAGGCGTCATCTGGAAACACCATATATTTT. It yields the protein CAIYEASSGNTIYF.

The sample holds many counts of this clonotype. The V call is TRBV5-1, the J call TRBJ2-1; possible D gene TRBD1, 5 bases. The CDR3 is made up of 15 amino acids. Germline CDR1 is SGHRS and CDR2 is YFSETQ. V gave up 1 base and J gave up 5 bases, with 13 bases separating them. The CDR3 DNA is TGCGCCAGCAGCTTGAGTGACCCCAGGGACAATGAGCAGTTCTTC. This encodes CASSLSDPRDNEQFF.

This clonotype has a count of ten or more. V and J are TRBV12-3 or TRBV12-4 and TRBJ1-2, with D uncertain. This CDR3 is 12 amino acids long. The V and J ends lost 6 bases and 3 bases respectively, with 8 bases between them. The CDR3: CASSRQDYGYTF. Here the CDR3 DNA reads TGTGCCAGCAGCCGACAAGACTATGGCTACACCTTC.

The table lists this clonotype with many counts. The V gene is TRBV14, the J gene TRBJ2-7; D call uncertain. This CDR3 spans 16 amino acids. The V and J ends lost 0 bases and 3 bases respectively, with 15 bases between them. CDR1 is SGHDN, CDR2 FVKESK, per germline. The CDR3 loop reads CASSQDFQDPFYEQYF. The CDR3 bases are TGTGCCAGCAGCCAAGATTTTCAGGACCCCTTCTACGAGCAGTACTTC.

In its sample, this clonotype was seen many times. This chain connects TRBV5-6 to TRBJ2-1; a weak D match, TRBD2 (5 bases). The V and J ends lost 4 bases and 6 bases respectively, with 23 bases between them. Per germline, CDR1 SGHDT and CDR2 YYEEEE. This CDR3 region has 17 residues. The CDR3 DNA reads TGTGCCAGCAGCCTTACCCCTAGGGCTCTAGCTTTCAATGAGCAGTTCTTC. Amino acids: CASSLTPRALAFNEQFF.

This clonotype was detected many times. This chain joins TRBV20-1 and TRBJ2-1; a weak D match, TRBD2 (6 bases). CDR3 length: 14 residues. The V end was cut by 3 bases, the J end by 4 bases, with 13 bases between. CDR1 and CDR2 from the germline V gene are DFQATT and SNEGSKA (reference sequence). The CDR3 spells CSASWGERYNEQFF. DNA for the CDR3: TGCAGTGCTAGCTGGGGGGAACGATACAATGAGCAGTTCTTC.

At least ten counts were recorded for this clonotype. The gene calls are TRBV5-1 and TRBJ2-3; D not resolved. CDR1 SGHRS and CDR2 YFSETQ come from the germline V gene. The V and J ends lost 0 bases and 1 base respectively, with 6 bases between them. The length of the CDR3 is 14 residues. CDR3: CASSLATGTDTQYF. CDR3 sequence (DNA): TGCGCCAGCAGCTTGGCCACGGGCACAGATACGCAGTATTTT.

In its sample, this clonotype was seen many times. The chain uses TRBV29-1 and TRBJ2-3, with 7 nucleotides matching TRBD1. The trim removed 4 bases at V and 0 bases at J, leaving 4 bases unmatched. Germline values: CDR1 SQVTM, CDR2 ANQGSEA. The CDR3 has 14 residues. CDR3 sequence: CSVGDRASTDTQYF. The CDR3 DNA sequence: TGCAGCGTTGGGGACAGAGCTAGCACAGATACGCAGTATTTT.

This clonotype was counted many times. The chain employs TRBV5-5 and TRBJ1-5; 7 bases are shared with TRBD1. The CDR3 length is 15 residues. The V segment lost 6 bases and the J segment 3 bases; nucleotides outside the gene matches: 9. Germline-derived CDR1 and CDR2 are SGHKS and YYEKEE (reference sequence). The CDR3 DNA is TGTGCCAGCACAAACTGGACAGGCGCCAATCAGCCCCAGCATTTT. This encodes CASTNWTGANQPQHF.

This clonotype was counted between two and nine times. This chain links TRBV5-1 with TRBJ1-5; maybe TRBD1 (5 bases). The CDR3 covers 15 residues. Germline V lookup: CDR1 SGHRS, CDR2 YFSETQ. V was clipped by 2 bases and J by 0 bases, with 9 bases between them. CDR3 in amino acids: CASSFEGRSNQPQHF. The CDR3 DNA reads TGCGCCAGCAGCTTTGAGGGACGTAGCAATCAGCCCCAGCATTTT.

In its sample, this clonotype was seen many times. The junction does not match germline at one end; this may be a read error. The chain links TRBV28 to TRBJ2-1; D remains ambiguous. The CDR3 consists of 13 residues. Germline loops: CDR1 MDHEN, CDR2 SYDVKM. As DNA, the CDR3 is TGTGCCAGCAGTTTTCTCCGGCCACGTAACCCTAACTTC. Protein sequence: CASSFLRPRNPNF. The whole variable domain, remainder taken from reference TRBV28 and TRBJ2-1, is DVKVTQSSRYLVKRTGEKVFLECVQDMDHENMFWYRQDPGLGLRLIYFSYDVKMKEKGDIPEGYSVSREKKERFSLILESASTNQTSMYLCASSFLRPRNPNFGPGTRLTVL.

This clonotype was seen many times. For the CDR3, the DNA is TGCGCCAGCAACTACAGGGATGCGAACACCGGGGAGCTGTTTTTT. It translates to CASNYRDANTGELFF. V usage is TRBV5-1 and J usage is TRBJ2-2; D is possibly TRBD1 (6 bases). The CDR3 is made up of 15 amino acids. V was shortened by 6 bases and J by 0 bases, with 12 bases between the two germline ends. Germline V gene lookup returns CDR1 SGHRS and CDR2 YFSETQ.

There are many counts of this clonotype. V usage is TRBV6-4 and J usage is TRBJ1-3; 7 bases align to TRBD1. CDR1 MRHNA and CDR2 SNTAGT come from the germline V gene. Trimming removed 4 bases from V and 0 bases from J; junction bases left unmatched: 9. This CDR3 contains 17 residues. CDR3 coding DNA: TGTGCCAGCAGTGCTAGGGGACAGCAAGCCTCTGGAAACACCATATATTTT. It codes for CASSARGQQASGNTIYF.

V and J are TRBV5-8 and TRBJ1-3; no firm D call. Deletions cut 6 bases from V and 4 bases from J, with 8 bases between. CDR3 size: 12 residues. Looked up from germline, CDR1 is SGHTS and CDR2 is YDEGEE. CDR3 DNA sequence: TGTGCCAGCAAGACGTCGGGAAACACCATATATTTT. It yields the protein CASKTSGNTIYF. The entire variable domain, with the rest obtained from reference TRBV5-8 and TRBJ1-3, is as follows: EAGVTQSPTHLIKTRGQQATLRCSPISGHTSVYWYQQALGLGLQFLLWYDEGEERNRGNFPPRFSGRQFPNYSSELNVNALELEDSALYLCASKTSGNTIYFGEGSWLTVV.